A selection of T cell receptor beta chains follows, all from one sample in a study of OX40 agonist ivuxolimab in advanced cancers. Clones were read by immunoSEQ multiplex PCR, and TCRdb kept only the in-frame ones, dropping some. The sample contains tens of thousands of clones, around nine tenths of which appear only once. The source material was CD4+ or CD8+ T cells sorted from blood, sampled in a trial of the OX40 agonist ivuxolimab. The receptors come from an adult with an advanced solid tumor such as melanoma, head and neck, liver or kidney cancer. Both conserved end residues are part of each CDR3. The D gene is left open where the match is weak.

J gene	D gene	V gene	CDR3 DNA	CDR3 protein
TRBJ2-5	-	TRBV10-3	TGTGCCATCCAGCGGACCCCTAAGACCCAGTACTTC	CAIQRTPKTQYF
TRBJ2-3	TRBD2	TRBV28	TGTGCCAGCAGTCCCCCGGGACTAGCGGAACCTTCTAGCACAGATACGCAGTATTTT	CASSPPGLAEPSSTDTQYF
TRBJ1-3	TRBD1	TRBV7-2	TGTGCCAGCAGCCTTACAGGGGTAACTGGAAACACCATATATTTT	CASSLTGVTGNTIYF
TRBJ2-2	-	TRBV19	TGTGCCAGTAGTATAGTGGGGAACACCGGGGAGCTGTTTTTT	CASSIVGNTGELFF
TRBJ2-2	-	TRBV6-5	TGTGCCAGCAGCCCGGCGGCGTCGAGCACCGGGGAGCTGTTTTTT	CASSPAASSTGELFF
TRBJ2-3	TRBD2	TRBV28	TGTGCCAGCAGTTTCCTGACTAGCGGGAGGACAGATACGCAGTATTTT	CASSFLTSGRTDTQYF
TRBJ2-7	TRBD1	TRBV7-8	TGTGCCAGCAGCGTAAACAGGGGGTACGAGCAGTACTTC	CASSVNRGYEQYF
TRBJ2-1	TRBD2	TRBV7-2	TGTGCCAGCAGCATCTCCGGGACTAACTCCTACAATGAGCAGTTCTTC	CASSISGTNSYNEQFF
TRBJ2-7	-	TRBV9	TGTGCCAGCAGCGTAGCTGGGTCAACCTCCTACGAGCAGTACTTC	CASSVAGSTSYEQYF
TRBJ2-7	TRBD1	TRBV5-1	TGCGCCAGCAGCATTCCCTCCGGGACAGGGATCTACGAGCAGTACTTC	CASSIPSGTGIYEQYF
TRBJ2-2	TRBD2	TRBV7-2	TGTGCCAGCAGCTTGCCTAGCGGCACCGGGGAGCTGTTTTTT	CASSLPSGTGELFF
TRBJ1-4	TRBD1	TRBV6-4	TGTGCCAGACGGACAGGACAGGCAACTAATGAAAAACTGTTTTTT	CARRTGQATNEKLFF
TRBJ2-7	TRBD1	TRBV19	TGTGCCAGTAGTATAACAGGGGACCTGAGCTCCTACGAGCAGTACTTC	CASSITGDLSSYEQYF